This T cell receptor beta chain comes out of a study of spatial heterogeneity in lung cancer (dated by TCRdb to between 2018 and 2020). General notes on the study: Beta-chain transcripts were consistently detected in greater numbers than alpha-chain transcripts, which likely reflected higher beta-chain transcript abundance. The study quantitatively compared TCR alpha and beta repertoires across multiple tumor regions, matched nontumor lung and blood in non-small cell lung cancer. Nonsynonymous mutation counts, determined by whole-exome sequencing of tumor tissue, were related to TCR repertoire features. In tumor regions, TCR transcript counts showed a strong correlation with a T cell transcriptional module score derived from matched bulk RNA-seq. In the raw uncorrected reads, each unique combination of TCR and UMI appeared more than ten times on average. At surgery, around 200 tumor regions, 64 matched nontumor lung samples and 56 PBMC samples were TCR-sequenced for both alpha and beta chains.

At the junction V is shortened by 4 bases and J by 2 bases, with 9 bases in between. Per the germline V gene (reference sequence), SEHNR is the CDR1 and FQNEAQ is the CDR2. The CDR3 runs 13 amino acids, cysteine and phenylalanine included. Of all the DNA, just the CDR3 is kept, 39 bases in frame from base 1. On the study overall, not on this receptor specifically: Confirming at a functional level the hypothesis that regional TCRs recognize regional mutations was considered to require additional single-cell paired TCR alpha and beta sequencing. Estimated TCR-seq coverage of tumor T cells was only approximately 7.4% for alpha chains and roughly 12% for beta chains. The count of ubiquitous expanded TCRs correlated with the count of ubiquitous nonsynonymous mutations, and the count of regional expanded TCRs correlated with the count of regional nonsynonymous mutations. The number of expanded intratumoral alpha and beta TCRs correlated with the tumor nonsynonymous mutation count.

Receptors were amplified or captured by 5' RACE. Reads for this sample came from a NextSeq 500. In the TCR library protocol, a unique molecular identifier was attached to each TCR cDNA molecule so that PCR and sequencing errors could be corrected. The authors' analysis ran thus. TCR identification, UMI-based error correction and CDR3 extraction were performed with Decombinator tools. Expanded TCRs were defined as those above a frequency of 2 per 1,000, corresponding to the top 1% of the tumor frequency distribution. Expanded tumor TCRs statistically deemed absent (corrected P<0.05) from at least one tumor region were classed as regional, and all other expanded tumor TCRs were classed as ubiquitous. Renyi diversity was calculated using the R vegan package after each repertoire was subsampled 100 times to 5,000 TCRs. CDR3 similarity networks were constructed using string-kernel similarity of amino acid triplets, with links drawn between CDR3s whose pairwise similarity was above 0.82. TCRdb passed the public sequencing reads through fastp at Q25 and MiXCR, retaining productive beta sequences. Rows are combined by CDR3 protein, so each entry shows the most common genes and DNA. The V and J calls shown here were made by TCRdb, not taken from the authors' results. Within this sample are some 14,000 distinct CDR3 sequences, with around 3.8% of them counted one time only. Less than 10% of the sample is in the top ten clones.

The time point label on this specimen signifies: sample taken at primary tumor resection. The donors were 60 to 80 patients from the lung TRACERx cohort who had early-stage, untreated non-small cell lung cancer. Without any cell sorting, TCR sequencing was performed on whole RNA extracted either from tumor and nontumor lung tissue or from cryopreserved PBMC samples. Patients were selected for TCR sequencing only if sufficient RNA was available from at least two tumor regions. Before being selected, tumor and adjacent nontumor lung specimens were reviewed by a lung pathologist. This clonotype was seen ten or more times. Its binding antigen is unknown. No base-level quality is on record; no much larger clone is a single base apart.

This sequence was found in a male donor with early-stage non-small cell lung cancer. Recombination linked TRBV7-9 to TRBJ2-7; matching of 5 bases hints at TRBD2 as the D gene. The sequenced sample was lung tumor tissue, obtained at surgery. The CDR3 region: CASSSDGTYEQYF. The DNA reads TGTGCCAGCAGCTCGGACGGGACCTACGAGCAGTACTTC.